These 22 T cell receptor beta chains share one sample of origin, sequenced in a study of T cells in localized non-small cell lung cancer. Assay used: immunoSEQ multiplex PCR; TCRdb lists only in-frame clones, some missing. The table shows tens of thousands of clones, with roughly four fifths occurring only once. Sample: peripheral blood, taken before any cancer treatment. These receptors were collected from a male donor older than 55 with stage III squamous cell lung carcinoma.

This chain connects TRBV11-3 to TRBJ1-3; no firm D call. This CDR3 region has 15 residues. CDR1 SGHNT and CDR2 YENEEA come from the germline V gene. Trimming removed 0 bases from V and 0 bases from J, with 6 bases in between. The CDR3: CASSLDRGSGNTIYF. CDR3 coding DNA: TGTGCCAGCAGCTTAGATCGGGGCTCTGGAAACACCATATATTTT.

This clone appeared a few times. This chain connects TRBV4-1 to TRBJ1-4; D not certain. V shed 1 base and J shed 5 bases, with 8 bases lying between them. This CDR3 comprises 14 residues. The V gene's germline CDR1 is MGHRA and CDR2 YSYEKL. CDR3 DNA: TGCGCCAGCAGCCAAGGGCAGGTAAATGAAAAACTGTTTTTT. It is translated as CASSQGQVNEKLFF.

J is TRBJ1-4 and V is TRBV7-8; 8 bases agree with TRBD1. V lost 5 bases and J lost 7; bases outside the gene matches: 6. Germline CDR1 reads SGHVS; CDR2 reads FQNEAQ. This CDR3 has 14 residues. Here the CDR3 reads CASSPDRGVEKLFF. The CDR3 DNA reads as TGTGCCAGCAGCCCCGACAGGGGAGTTGAAAAACTGTTTTTT.

The genes are TRBV6-5 and TRBJ1-4; no firm D call. CDR1 is MNHEY and CDR2 is SVGAGI in the germline V gene. V lost 6 bases and J lost 8, with 16 bases in between. CDR3 length: 14 amino acids. The CDR3 DNA reads as TGTGCCAGCAGCTCCGACTACCCCGGGGAAAAACTGTTTTTT. Its translation is CASSSDYPGEKLFF.

A few counts support this clone. This chain links TRBV11-2 with TRBJ1-5; the D gene is possibly TRBD1 (5 bases). The CDR3 sequence is 13 residues long. Between the trimmed V and J ends, which lost 4 bases and 6 bases, there was a span of 10 bases. Germline V CDR1 and CDR2: SGHAT, FQNNGV. For the CDR3, the DNA is TGTGCCAGCAGCTCAGGGTCAGGTCAGCCCCAGCATTTT. Its translation is CASSSGSGQPQHF.

The chain couples TRBV10-3 to TRBJ2-1; 9 nucleotides match TRBD1. V shed 5 bases, J shed 8 bases, and the junction held 7 bases outside the gene matches. CDR3 size: 14 residues. Germline CDR1 reads ENHRY; CDR2 reads SYGVKD. This chain's CDR3 is CAISSRTGVDEQFF. The CDR3 bases are TGTGCCATCAGTTCAAGGACAGGGGTGGATGAGCAGTTCTTC.

The chain combines TRBV6-4 with TRBJ1-2; D is unresolved. CDR1 is MRHNA, CDR2 SNTAGT, per germline. The length of the CDR3 is 14 residues. V dropped 5 bases and J dropped 4 bases, with 14 bases sitting between them. The CDR3 protein is CASSPGLTRYGYTF. The CDR3, as DNA: TGTGCCAGCAGTCCAGGACTGACCCGCTATGGCTACACCTTC.

The rearrangement uses TRBV6-1 and TRBJ1-3; no firm D call. Germline CDR1 is MNHNS and CDR2 is SASEGT. This CDR3 is 14 amino acids long. Trimming removed 1 base from V and 3 bases from J, with 7 bases in between. The CDR3 nucleotides are TGTGCCAGCAGTGAAGTTCTCGGTGGAAACACCATATATTTT. Amino acid sequence: CASSEVLGGNTIYF.

The chain's CDR3 is CASSGKNTEAFF. In DNA, the CDR3 is TGTGCCAGTTCGGGAAAGAACACTGAAGCTTTCTTT. V is TRBV9 and J is TRBJ1-1; D not resolved. V lost 8 bases to trimming and J lost 1 base, with 9 bases between them. The CDR3 has 12 residues. The V gene's germline CDR1 is SGDLS and CDR2 YYNGEE.

This rearrangement joins TRBV7-8 to TRBJ1-5, with TRBD1 as a possible D gene (5 bases). Germline V gene data show CDR1 as SGHVS and CDR2 as FQNEAQ. The CDR3 contains 20 residues. V was clipped by 1 base and J by 0 bases, with 22 bases between them. The CDR3 sequence is CASSLDARHQPGYSNQPQHF. DNA for the CDR3: TGTGCCAGCAGCTTAGACGCGAGACACCAACCAGGGTATAGCAATCAGCCCCAGCATTTT.

The V call is TRBV21-1, the J call TRBJ1-5; TRBD1 reflects the table's D call only, with no check against the DNA. TRBV21-1 is reported as a pseudogene. The CDR3 has 15 residues. CDR3 loop: CASSKKGNSNQPQHF. The CDR3, as DNA: TGTGCCAGCAGCAAAAAGGGGAATTCCAATCAGCCCCAGCATTTT.

The rearrangement joins TRBV5-5 to TRBJ2-7; D possibly corresponds to TRBD1 (5 bases). V was pared by 4 bases and J by 0 bases, with 8 bases between. Germline assignment: CDR1 SGHKS and CDR2 YYEKEE (reference sequence). CDR3 length equals 13 residues. The CDR3 region has the DNA TGTGCCAGCAGCGCGACAGACTCCTACGAGCAGTACTTC. Encoded protein: CASSATDSYEQYF.

The chain links TRBV6-5 to TRBJ2-3, with no clear D. In germline, CDR1 is MNHEY, CDR2 SVGAGI. V dropped 2 bases and J dropped 12 bases, with 9 bases sitting between them. The CDR3 has 11 residues. This chain's CDR3 is CASSYGPAQYF. CDR3 DNA: TGTGCCAGCAGTTACGGACCTGCACAGTATTTT.

The J gene is TRBJ2-7, the V gene TRBV9; D is perhaps TRBD1 (7 bases). Trimming removed 0 bases from V and 5 bases from J, with 15 bases in between. The CDR3 contains 15 residues. Germline loops: CDR1 SGDLS, CDR2 YYNGEE. The CDR3 sequence: CASSVEGGQMDEQYF. The CDR3 DNA reads TGTGCCAGCAGCGTAGAGGGGGGACAGATGGACGAGCAGTACTTC.

This chain connects TRBV20-1 to TRBJ2-1; D is undetermined. The CDR3 contains 11 residues. Germline loops: CDR1 DFQATT, CDR2 SNEGSKA (reference sequence). Trimming took 0 bases from V and 11 from J, leaving 8 bases between them. This chain's CDR3 is CSARESGQQFF. CDR3 coding DNA: TGCAGTGCTAGAGAATCTGGACAGCAGTTCTTC.

This rearrangement joins TRBV5-4 to TRBJ1-1, with TRBD1 as a possible D gene (6 bases). The CDR3 sequence is 15 residues long. Germline loops: CDR1 SGHNT, CDR2 YYREEE (reference sequence). V was cut by 4 bases and J by 3 bases, with 16 bases left in between. For the CDR3, the DNA is TGTGCCAGCAGCCAAAAACAGGGTAGGGACACTGAAGCTTTCTTT. This sequence encodes CASSQKQGRDTEAFF.

The V and J genes are TRBV11-2 and TRBJ2-7, with TRBD2 matching 7 bases. Germline V lookup: CDR1 SGHAT, CDR2 FQNNGV. J gave up 7 bases and V 2 bases, and 8 bases lay outside the gene matches. The CDR3 contains 14 residues. Here the CDR3 reads CASSLIQRDVEQYF. CDR3 DNA: TGTGCCAGCAGCTTAATACAGCGGGACGTAGAGCAGTACTTC.

CDR3 in DNA: TGCGCCAGCAGCTTCGGCAGGTCGAACACTGAAGCTTTCTTT. It translates to CASSFGRSNTEAFF. The chain links TRBV5-1 to TRBJ1-1; no clear D gene. The CDR3 contains 14 residues. V shed 2 bases and J shed 1 base, with 9 bases lying between them. Germline V gene sequence: CDR1 SGHRS, CDR2 YFSETQ. The whole variable domain, remainder taken from reference TRBV5-1 and TRBJ1-1, is KAGVTQTPRYLIKTRGQQVTLSCSPISGHRSVSWYQQTPGQGLQFLFEYFSETQRNKGNFPGRFSGRQFSNSRSEMNVSTLELGDSALYLCASSFGRSNTEAFFGQGTRLTVV.

V and J are TRBV5-1 and TRBJ2-7; 9 positions agree with TRBD1. The CDR3 is 15 amino acids. CDR1 and CDR2 from the germline V gene are SGHRS and YFSETQ. The J segment lost 0 bases and the V segment lost 4 bases, leaving 5 bases of the junction unmatched. The CDR3 here is CASSIGTGNSYEQYF. The CDR3 nucleotides are TGCGCCAGCAGCATAGGGACAGGGAACTCCTACGAGCAGTACTTC.

A single count supports this clone. The gene calls are TRBV6-5 and TRBJ2-2; 9 bases are shared with TRBD1. Trimming at V came to 5 bases and at J to 6 bases, leaving 7 bases not matched to a gene. The germline CDR1 and CDR2 sequences are MNHEY and SVGAGI. The CDR3 consists of 15 residues. Here the CDR3 reads CASSQGTGRAGELFF. CDR3 nucleotides: TGTGCCAGCAGTCAGGGGACAGGGCGGGCCGGGGAGCTGTTTTTT.

The CDR3 DNA is TGCGCCAGCAGCAACGGACAGGGCGATGAGCAGTTCTTC. This sequence encodes CASSNGQGDEQFF. The chain carries TRBV5-1 and TRBJ2-1, with 8 bases fitting TRBD1. Trimming at V came to 4 bases and at J to 8 bases, leaving 5 bases not matched to a gene. The germline gives CDR1 SGHRS, CDR2 YFSETQ. There are 13 residues in the CDR3.

The rearrangement joins TRBV5-1 to TRBJ1-4; D unresolved. From germline, CDR1 is SGHRS and CDR2 YFSETQ. The CDR3 has 15 amino acids. With 3 bases removed from V and 3 bases from J, the gap between germline ends came to 12 bases. CDR3 protein: CASSSAGEANEKLFF. CDR3 coding DNA: TGCGCCAGCAGCTCGGCTGGGGAAGCTAATGAAAAACTGTTTTTT.